This T cell receptor (beta chain) was retrieved from a study of blood T cell repertoires in COVID-19. About the research overall: Researchers got acute and convalescent COVID-19 samples from the United States, Italy and Spain. From T cells, B-cell-depleted T cells, or PBMCs came the material, which was cDNA or gDNA.

In the original analysis: Reference gene primer amplification in the assay estimated nucleated cell counts. The data were produced by immunoSEQ multiplex PCR, yet TCRdb's version contains in-frame clones alone and is incomplete. V, J and clone size are those of that table, while D and trimming were read from the DNA. The repertoire includes roughly 250,000 clones, roughly 91% of them detected once, and roughly 0.8% sits in the top ten. Germline CDR1 reads MDHEN; CDR2 reads SYDVKM. The V gene lost 5 bases and the J gene lost 1 base, with 10 bases spanning the gap. This CDR3 has 14 amino acids. The rearrangement links TRBV28 to TRBJ2-3, with D unresolved. The TCR was taken from a man aged 25-40 years with acute or convalescent COVID-19. The specimen was peripheral blood. The CDR3 protein is CASSHLDGTDTQYF. CDR3 sequence (DNA): TGTGCCAGCAGTCACTTAGATGGCACAGATACGCAGTATTTT. The full variable domain, completed using reference TRBV28 and TRBJ2-3, is DVKVTQSSRYLVKRTGEKVFLECVQDMDHENMFWYRQDPGLGLRLIYFSYDVKMKEKGDIPEGYSVSREKKERFSLILESASTNQTSMYLCASSHLDGTDTQYFGPGTRLTVL.